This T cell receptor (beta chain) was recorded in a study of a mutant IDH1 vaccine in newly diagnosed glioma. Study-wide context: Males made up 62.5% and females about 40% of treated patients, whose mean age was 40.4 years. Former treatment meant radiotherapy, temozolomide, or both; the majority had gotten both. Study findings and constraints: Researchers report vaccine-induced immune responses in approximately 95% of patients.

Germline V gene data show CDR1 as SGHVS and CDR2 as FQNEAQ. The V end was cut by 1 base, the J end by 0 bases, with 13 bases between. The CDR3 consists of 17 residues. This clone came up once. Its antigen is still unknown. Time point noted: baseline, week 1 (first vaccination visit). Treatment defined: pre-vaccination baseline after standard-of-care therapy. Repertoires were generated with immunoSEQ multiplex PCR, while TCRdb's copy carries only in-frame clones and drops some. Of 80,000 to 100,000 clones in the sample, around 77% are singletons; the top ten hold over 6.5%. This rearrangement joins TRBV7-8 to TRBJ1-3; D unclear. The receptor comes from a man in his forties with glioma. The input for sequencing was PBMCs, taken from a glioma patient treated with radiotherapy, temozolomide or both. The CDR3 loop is CASSLGEPATSGNTIYF. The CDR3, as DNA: TGTGCCAGCAGCTTAGGAGAGCCAGCTACCTCTGGAAACACCATATATTTT.